Below, 7 T cell receptor beta chains from the same sample are listed, as sequenced in a study of T-cell memory formation after mild COVID-19. TCRdb called the 5' RACE reads again in MiXCR, with one record for every CDR3 protein. The data show 530,000 or so distinct CDR3 sequences, with 17% seen just once and less than 10% held by the top ten. Sequencing used PBMCs or a T cell subset sorted from them (not recorded which). The receptors stem from an adult woman who had mild COVID-19 (a few samples of this study predate the infection). Cell type and time point are not known.

This rearrangement joins TRBV7-9 to TRBJ2-1; no definite D call. V was clipped by 6 bases and J by 7 bases, with 16 bases between them. CDR1 and CDR2 from the germline V gene are SEHNR and FQNEAQ (reference sequence). There are 14 residues in the CDR3. The CDR3 spells CASSDLVRVNEQFF. The CDR3 bases are TGTGCCAGCAGTGACCTAGTAAGGGTTAATGAGCAGTTCTTC.

This clonotype was counted only a few times. The chain recombines TRBV29-1 with TRBJ2-1; D uncertain. Looked up from germline, CDR1 is SQVTM and CDR2 is ANQGSEA. CDR3 length equals 13 residues. V was clipped by 7 bases and J by 2 bases, with 12 bases between them. For the CDR3, the DNA is TGCAGCGCCCGGACGGCTACCTACAATGAGCAGTTCTTC. Its translation: CSARTATYNEQFF.

In its sample, this clonotype was seen a few times. V usage is TRBV3-1 and J usage is TRBJ2-1; D gene uncertain. V lost 1 base, J lost 9 bases, and 4 bases lay in between. Germline-derived CDR1 and CDR2 are LGHDT and YNNKEL (reference sequence). The CDR3 totals 11 residues. In nucleotides, the CDR3 is TGTGCCAGCAGCCAAGTTGGTGAGCAGTTCTTC. This gives the protein CASSQVGEQFF.

This clonotype was seen more than once but under ten times. The V call is TRBV6-1, the J call TRBJ1-2, with 8 bases fitting TRBD1. This CDR3 is 14 amino acids long. Germline trimming cut 8 bases from V and 3 bases from J; bases unmatched to any gene: 8. Germline V CDR1 and CDR2: MNHNS, SASEGT. DNA for the CDR3: TGTGCCAGCCGCCCCGGACAGGGCCACTATGGCTACACCTTC. Translating it yields CASRPGQGHYGYTF.

Only a few counts were recorded for this clonotype. The rearrangement joins TRBV20-1 to TRBJ1-5; D call uncertain. The germline V gene has CDR1 DFQATT and CDR2 SNEGSKA (reference sequence). This CDR3 region has 12 residues. Deletions cut 0 bases from V and 4 bases from J, with 4 bases between. CDR3 in amino acids: CSARDRNQPQHF. The CDR3 bases are TGCAGTGCTAGAGATAGAAATCAGCCCCAGCATTTT.

The chain links TRBV29-1 to TRBJ2-7, with 9 bases fitting TRBD1. Per the germline V gene, CDR1 is SQVTM and CDR2 is ANQGSEA. The CDR3 runs to 13 residues. V shed 5 bases, J shed 5 bases, and the junction held 7 bases outside the gene matches. The CDR3 coding sequence is TGCAGCGTTCCCGGGACAGGGAGCCACGAGCAGTACTTC. Its protein is CSVPGTGSHEQYF.

The V call is TRBV9, the J call TRBJ2-5; 7 nucleotides align to TRBD2. The CDR3 extends over 13 amino acids. CDR1 SGDLS and CDR2 YYNGEE come from the germline V gene. Losses at the gene ends were 3 bases for V and 9 bases for J; bases not matched to a gene: 8. The CDR3 DNA is TGTGCCAGCAGCGAGGGCGGGGGTGACTCCCAGTACTTC. It yields the protein CASSEGGGDSQYF.